The source of this TCR beta chain is a study of shared clonotypes between healthy human individuals. CDR1 and CDR2 (germline): LNHDA, SQIVND (reference sequence). CDR3 length: 16 residues. Between the trimmed V and J ends, which lost 1 base and 0 bases, there was a span of 13 bases. Selected positively for CCR7 and CD45RO-negative, naive CD8 cells excluded terminally differentiated effector memory CD45RA+ cells. Profiled with immunoSEQ multiplex PCR; TCRdb holds only in-frame clones, not every one. The table has 2 million to 2.5 million clones, about 93% seen once. The material sequenced was naive CD8+ T cells from PBMCs. This TCR came from a man younger than 30 in good health. Some clones in this sample may be carry-over from other donors' samples. The chain is built from TRBV19 and TRBJ2-7; the D call may be TRBD1 or TRBD2 (5 bases each). For the CDR3, the DNA is TGTGCCAGTAGTATAGCGGCAGGGACCGTCTCCTACGAGCAGTACTTC. It codes for CASSIAAGTVSYEQYF.